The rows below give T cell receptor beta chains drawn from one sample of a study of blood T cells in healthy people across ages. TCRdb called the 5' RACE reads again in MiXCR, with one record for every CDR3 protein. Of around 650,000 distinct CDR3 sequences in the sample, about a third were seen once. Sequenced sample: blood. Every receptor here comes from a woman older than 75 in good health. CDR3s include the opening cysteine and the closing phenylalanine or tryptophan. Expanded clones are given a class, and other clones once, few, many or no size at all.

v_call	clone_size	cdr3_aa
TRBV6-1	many	CATRTGNIQYF
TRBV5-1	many	CASSLRSPEALGEKLFF
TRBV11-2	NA	CVSSLGGTSTDTQYF
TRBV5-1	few	CASSLRDINLQETQYF
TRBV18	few	CASSPPRTSGPWGAKNIQYF
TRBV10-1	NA	CASSESSGRGRTNEKLFF
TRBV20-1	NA	CSAGVGKSSYNEQFF
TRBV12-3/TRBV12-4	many	CASSLYPPGLTTDTQYF
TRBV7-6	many	CASSLNSGNYQETQYF
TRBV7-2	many	CASSLVQTGVETQYF
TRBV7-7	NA	CASSPRQGMAYNEQFF
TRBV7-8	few	CASSFRVTGTTNEKLFF
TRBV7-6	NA	CASSLRTGGDSPLHF
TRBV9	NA	CASSAGQGSEAFF
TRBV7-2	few	CASSLAEGSGNTIYF
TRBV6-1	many	CASSERVQGGVQYF
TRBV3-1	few	CASSQGLGGTGELFF